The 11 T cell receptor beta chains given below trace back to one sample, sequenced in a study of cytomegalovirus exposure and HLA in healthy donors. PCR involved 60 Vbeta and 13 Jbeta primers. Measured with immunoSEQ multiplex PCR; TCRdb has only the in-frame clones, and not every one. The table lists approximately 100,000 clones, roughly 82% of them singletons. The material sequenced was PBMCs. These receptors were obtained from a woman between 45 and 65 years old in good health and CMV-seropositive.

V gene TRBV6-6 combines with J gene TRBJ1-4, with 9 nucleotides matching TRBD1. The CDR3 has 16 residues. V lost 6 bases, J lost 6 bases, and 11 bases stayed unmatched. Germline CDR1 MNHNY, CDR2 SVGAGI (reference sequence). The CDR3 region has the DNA TGTGCCAGCAGCAACCGGGACAGGGTAGTAGATGAAAAACTGTTTTTT. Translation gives CASSNRDRVVDEKLFF.

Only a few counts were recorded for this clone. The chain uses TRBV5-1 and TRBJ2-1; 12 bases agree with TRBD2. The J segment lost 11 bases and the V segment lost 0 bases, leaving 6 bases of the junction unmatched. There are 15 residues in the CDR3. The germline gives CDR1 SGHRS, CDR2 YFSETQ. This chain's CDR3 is CASSLAASGGAKQFF. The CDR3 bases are TGCGCCAGCAGCTTGGCGGCTAGCGGGGGGGCGAAGCAGTTCTTC.

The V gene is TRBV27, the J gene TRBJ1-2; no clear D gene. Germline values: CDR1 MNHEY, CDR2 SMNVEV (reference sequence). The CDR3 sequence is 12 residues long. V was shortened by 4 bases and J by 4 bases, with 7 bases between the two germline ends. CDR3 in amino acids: CASSSGSYGYTF. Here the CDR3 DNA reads TGTGCCAGCAGTTCGGGGAGCTATGGCTACACCTTC.

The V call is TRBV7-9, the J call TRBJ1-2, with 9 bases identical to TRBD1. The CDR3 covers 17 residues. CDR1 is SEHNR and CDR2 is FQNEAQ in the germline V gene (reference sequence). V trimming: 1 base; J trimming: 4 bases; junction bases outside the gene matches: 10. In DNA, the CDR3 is TGTGCCAGCAGCTTAGGAGGGGGACAGGGCCAGATCTATGGCTACACCTTC. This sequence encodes CASSLGGGQGQIYGYTF.

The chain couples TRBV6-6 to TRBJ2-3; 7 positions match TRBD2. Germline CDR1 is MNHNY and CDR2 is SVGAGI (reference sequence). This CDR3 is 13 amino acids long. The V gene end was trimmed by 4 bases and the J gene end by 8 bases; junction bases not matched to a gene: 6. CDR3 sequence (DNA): TGTGCCAGCAGTTCCTCGGGAGGAGGTACGCAGTATTTT. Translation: CASSSSGGGTQYF.

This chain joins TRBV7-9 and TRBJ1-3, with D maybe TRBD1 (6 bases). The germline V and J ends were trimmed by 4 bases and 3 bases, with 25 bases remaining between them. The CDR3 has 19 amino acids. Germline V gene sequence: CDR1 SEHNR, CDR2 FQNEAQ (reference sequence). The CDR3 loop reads CASSSGFNGTLRNGNTIYF. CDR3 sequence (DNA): TGTGCCAGCAGCTCAGGGTTCAACGGGACATTGAGAAATGGAAACACCATATATTTT.

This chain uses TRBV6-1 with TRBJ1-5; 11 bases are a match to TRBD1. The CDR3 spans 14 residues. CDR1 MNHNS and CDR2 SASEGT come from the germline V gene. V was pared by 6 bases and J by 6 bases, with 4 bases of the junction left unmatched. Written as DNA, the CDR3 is TGTGCCAGCAGCTGGGACAGGGGGAGTCAGCCCCAGCATTTT. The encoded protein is CASSWDRGSQPQHF.

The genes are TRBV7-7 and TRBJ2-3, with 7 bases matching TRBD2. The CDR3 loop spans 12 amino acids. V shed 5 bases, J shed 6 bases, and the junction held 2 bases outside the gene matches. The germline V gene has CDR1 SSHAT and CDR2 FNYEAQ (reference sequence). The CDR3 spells CASSPGGDTQYF. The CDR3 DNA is TGTGCCAGCAGCCCCGGGGGGGATACGCAGTATTTT.

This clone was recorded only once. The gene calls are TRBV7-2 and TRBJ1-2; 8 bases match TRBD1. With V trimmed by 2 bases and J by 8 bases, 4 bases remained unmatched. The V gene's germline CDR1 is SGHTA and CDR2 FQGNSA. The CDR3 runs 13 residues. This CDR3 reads CASSLRTGSGYTF. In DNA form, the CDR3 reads TGTGCCAGCAGCTTAAGGACAGGGAGCGGCTACACCTTC.

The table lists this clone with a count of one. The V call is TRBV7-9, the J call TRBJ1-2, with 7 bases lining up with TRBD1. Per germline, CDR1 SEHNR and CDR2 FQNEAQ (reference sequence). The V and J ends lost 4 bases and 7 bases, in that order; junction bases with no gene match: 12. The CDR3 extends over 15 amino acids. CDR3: CASSSRDSPRSGYTF. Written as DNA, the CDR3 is TGTGCCAGCAGCTCCCGGGACAGCCCCCGGAGTGGCTACACCTTC.

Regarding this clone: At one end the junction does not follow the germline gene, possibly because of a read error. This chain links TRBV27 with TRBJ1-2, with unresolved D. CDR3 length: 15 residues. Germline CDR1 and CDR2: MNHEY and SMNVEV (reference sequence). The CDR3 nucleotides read TGTGCCAGCCGACCGTACTTCGGAGCTAACTATGGCTGCACCTTC. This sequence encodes CASRPYFGANYGCTF.